The T cell receptor beta chain under discussion was sequenced for a study of blood T cell repertoires in COVID-19. In germline, CDR1 is LGHDT, CDR2 YNNKEL (reference sequence). V was cut by 0 bases and J by 6 bases, with 9 bases left in between. The CDR3 has 14 amino acids. Measured with immunoSEQ multiplex PCR; TCRdb has only the in-frame clones, and not every one. Counted here are 70,000 to 100,000 clones, around 82% occurring once; the ten biggest clones make up 6.5% to 8.5%. The source of this sequence is a man aged 50 or older with active or convalescent COVID-19. The chain is built from TRBV3-1 (or the pseudogene TRBV3-2) and TRBJ1-5, with D uncertain. Material: peripheral blood. The CDR3 region is CASSQDTRSQPQHF. The CDR3 DNA sequence: TGTGCCAGCAGCCAAGATACCCGGAGTCAGCCCCAGCATTTT.